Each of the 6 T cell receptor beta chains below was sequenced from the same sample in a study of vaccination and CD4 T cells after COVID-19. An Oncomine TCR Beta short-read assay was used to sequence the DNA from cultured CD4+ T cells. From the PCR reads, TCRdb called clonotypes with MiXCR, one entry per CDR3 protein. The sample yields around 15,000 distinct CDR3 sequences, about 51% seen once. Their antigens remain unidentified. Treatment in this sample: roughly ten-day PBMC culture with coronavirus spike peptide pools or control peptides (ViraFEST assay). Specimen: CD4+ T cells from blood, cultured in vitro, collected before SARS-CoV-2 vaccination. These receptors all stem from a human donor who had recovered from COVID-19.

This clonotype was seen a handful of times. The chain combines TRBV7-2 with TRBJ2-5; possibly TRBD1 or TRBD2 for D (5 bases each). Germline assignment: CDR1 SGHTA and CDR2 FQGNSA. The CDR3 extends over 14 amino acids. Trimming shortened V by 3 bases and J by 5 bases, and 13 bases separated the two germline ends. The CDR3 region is CASSLRARVETQYF. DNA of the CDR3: TGTGCCAGCAGCTTGAGGGCCAGGGTGGAGACCCAGTACTTC.

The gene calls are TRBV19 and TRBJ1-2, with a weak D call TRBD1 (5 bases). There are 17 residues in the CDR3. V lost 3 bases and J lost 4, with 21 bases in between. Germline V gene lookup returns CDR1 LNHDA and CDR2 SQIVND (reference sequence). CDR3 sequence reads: CASSIGGGREGVYGYTF. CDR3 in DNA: TGTGCCAGTAGTATCGGCGGAGGGCGGGAAGGGGTCTATGGCTACACCTTC. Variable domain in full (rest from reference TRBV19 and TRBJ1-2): DGGITQSPKYLFRKEGQNVTLSCEQNLNHDAMYWYRQDPGQGLRLIYYSQIVNDFQKGDIAEGYSVSREKKESFPLTVTSAQKNPTAFYLCASSIGGGREGVYGYTFGSGTRLTVV.

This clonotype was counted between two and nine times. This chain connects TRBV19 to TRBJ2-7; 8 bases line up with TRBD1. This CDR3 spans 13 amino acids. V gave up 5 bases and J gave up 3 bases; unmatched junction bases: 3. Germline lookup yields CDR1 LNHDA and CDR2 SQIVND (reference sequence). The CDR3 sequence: CASSLGQVYEQYF. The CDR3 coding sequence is TGTGCCAGTAGTCTGGGACAGGTCTACGAGCAGTACTTC.

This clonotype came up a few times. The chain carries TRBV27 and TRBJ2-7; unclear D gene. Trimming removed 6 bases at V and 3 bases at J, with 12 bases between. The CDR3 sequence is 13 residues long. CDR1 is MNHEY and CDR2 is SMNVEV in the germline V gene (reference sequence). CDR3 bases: TGTGCCAGCAGCCGTGGGTCAGTCTACGAGCAGTACTTC. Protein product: CASSRGSVYEQYF.

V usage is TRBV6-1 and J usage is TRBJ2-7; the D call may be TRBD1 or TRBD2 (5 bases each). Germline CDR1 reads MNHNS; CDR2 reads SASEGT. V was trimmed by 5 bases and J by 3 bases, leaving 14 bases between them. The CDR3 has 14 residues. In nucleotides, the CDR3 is TGTGCCAGCAGTCCCCGGGACCAATTCTACGAGCAGTACTTC. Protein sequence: CASSPRDQFYEQYF.

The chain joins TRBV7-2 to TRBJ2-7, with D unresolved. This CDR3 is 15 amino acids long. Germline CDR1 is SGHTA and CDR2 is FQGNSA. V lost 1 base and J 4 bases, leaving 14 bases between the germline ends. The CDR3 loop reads CASSLVVVTTYEQYF. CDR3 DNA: TGTGCCAGCAGCTTAGTTGTAGTTACCACGTACGAGCAGTACTTC.